Sequencing of this TCR beta chain was carried out in a study of T cells in women clearing cervical HPV infection. As for the study in general: Case blood was drawn when the lesion was first found; control blood after infection became undetectable.

With regard to this clone: The CDR3 end is not reached by the read, which stops 3 residues before it; the germline J gene fills it in.

Clones were sequenced by immunoSEQ multiplex PCR, and TCRdb holds only the in-frame ones, with some missing. Its table records around 30,000 clones. Germline V gene lookup returns CDR1 LNHDA and CDR2 SQIVND (reference sequence). This CDR3 is 14 amino acids long. This TCR came from a woman aged 18 to 75 with a cervical HPV16 infection that either progressed to CIN3+ or cleared (not recorded which). The rearrangement joins TRBV19 to TRBJ2-3; D remains unclear. The sequenced sample was blood buffy coat. The CDR3 bases that were read are TGTGCCAGTAGTGTTCTGACACCTTCCCAAGCG. The encoded protein is CASSVLTPSQA. The entire CDR3 is CASSVLTPSQAQYF.